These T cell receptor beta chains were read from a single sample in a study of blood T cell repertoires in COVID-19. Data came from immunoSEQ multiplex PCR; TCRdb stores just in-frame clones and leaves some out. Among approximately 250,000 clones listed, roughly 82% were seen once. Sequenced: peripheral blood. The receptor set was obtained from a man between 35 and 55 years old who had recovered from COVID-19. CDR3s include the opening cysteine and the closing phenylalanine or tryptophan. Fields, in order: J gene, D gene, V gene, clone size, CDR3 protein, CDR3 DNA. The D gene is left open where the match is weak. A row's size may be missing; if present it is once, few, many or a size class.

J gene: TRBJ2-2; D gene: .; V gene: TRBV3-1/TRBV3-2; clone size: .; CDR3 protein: CASSQGGRLALAGELFF; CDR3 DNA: TGTGCCAGCAGCCAAGGAGGTCGGCTAGCCTTGGCCGGGGAGCTGTTTTTT
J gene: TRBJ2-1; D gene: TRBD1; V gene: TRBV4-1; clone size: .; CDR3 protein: CASSQEMMGDNRGNEQFF; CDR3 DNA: TGCGCCAGCAGCCAAGAGATGATGGGGGACAACAGGGGCAATGAGCAGTTCTTC
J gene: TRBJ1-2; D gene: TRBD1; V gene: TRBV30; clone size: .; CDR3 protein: CAWSGVRGDVYGYTF; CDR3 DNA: TGTGCCTGGAGTGGTGTCAGGGGGGACGTCTATGGCTACACCTTC
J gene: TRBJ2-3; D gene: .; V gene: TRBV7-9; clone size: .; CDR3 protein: CASSLDPGYTQYF; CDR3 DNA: TGTGCCAGCAGCTTAGATCCGGGATATACGCAGTATTTT
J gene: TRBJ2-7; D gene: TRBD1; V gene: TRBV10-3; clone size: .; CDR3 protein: CASQAQGADEQYF; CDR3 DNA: TGTGCCTCCCAGGCGCAGGGGGCGGACGAGCAGTACTTC
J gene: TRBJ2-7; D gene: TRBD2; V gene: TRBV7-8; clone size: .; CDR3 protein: CASSINSGRAPYEQYF; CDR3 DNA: TGTGCCAGCAGCATTAATAGCGGGAGGGCCCCCTACGAGCAGTACTTC
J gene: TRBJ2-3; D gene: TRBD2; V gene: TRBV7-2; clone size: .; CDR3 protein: CASSPEGLAGGEPTDTQYF; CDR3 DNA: TGTGCCAGCAGCCCTGAGGGACTAGCGGGGGGGGAACCCACAGATACGCAGTATTTT
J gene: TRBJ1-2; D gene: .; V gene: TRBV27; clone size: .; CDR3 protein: CASSLRAGHYGYTF; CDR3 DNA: TGTGCCAGCAGTTTAAGAGCAGGCCACTATGGCTACACCTTC
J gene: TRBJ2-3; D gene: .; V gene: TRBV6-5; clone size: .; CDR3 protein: CASSNRDSTDTQYF; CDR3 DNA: TGTGCCAGCAGCAACAGGGACAGCACAGATACGCAGTATTTT
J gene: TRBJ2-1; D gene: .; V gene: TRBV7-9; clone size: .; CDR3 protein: CASSFRVGEQFF; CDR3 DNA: TGTGCCAGCAGCTTCAGGGTGGGTGAGCAGTTCTTC
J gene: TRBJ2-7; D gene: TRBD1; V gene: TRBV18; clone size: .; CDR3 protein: CASSIDRGNRDEQYF; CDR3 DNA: TGTGCCAGCTCAATCGACAGGGGGAATAGAGACGAGCAGTACTTC
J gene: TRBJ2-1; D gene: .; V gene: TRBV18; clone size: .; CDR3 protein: CASSPNPRQEGFF; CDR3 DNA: TGTGCCAGCTCACCCAACCCTAGACAAGAGGGGTTCTTC
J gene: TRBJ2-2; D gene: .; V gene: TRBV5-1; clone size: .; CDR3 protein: CASSLGLASGELFF; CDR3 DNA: TGCGCCAGCAGCTTGGGGCTAGCTTCGGGGGAGCTGTTTTTT
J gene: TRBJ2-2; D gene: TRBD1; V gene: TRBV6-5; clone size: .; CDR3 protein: CASKGTGHPGELFF; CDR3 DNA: TGTGCCAGCAAAGGGACAGGCCATCCCGGGGAGCTGTTTTTT
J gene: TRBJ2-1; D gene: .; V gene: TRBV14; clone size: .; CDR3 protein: CASSQGWGLATSSYNEQFF; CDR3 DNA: TGTGCCAGCAGCCAAGGTTGGGGCCTAGCGACGAGCTCCTACAATGAGCAGTTCTTC
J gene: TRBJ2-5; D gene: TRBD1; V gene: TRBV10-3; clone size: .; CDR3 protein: CAISETGEETQYF; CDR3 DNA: TGTGCCATCAGTGAGACAGGGGAAGAGACCCAGTACTTC
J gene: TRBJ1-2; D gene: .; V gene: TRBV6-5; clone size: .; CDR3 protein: CASKDLSLDSRGYTF; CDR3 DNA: TGTGCCAGCAAGGATTTGAGTTTGGACAGTCGCGGCTACACCTTC
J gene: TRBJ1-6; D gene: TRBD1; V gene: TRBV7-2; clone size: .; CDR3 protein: CASSARDRVASPLHF; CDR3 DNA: TGTGCCAGCAGCGCAAGGGACAGGGTTGCTTCACCCCTCCACTTT
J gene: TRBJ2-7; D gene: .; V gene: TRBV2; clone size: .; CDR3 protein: CASSESRQASYEQYF; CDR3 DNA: TGTGCCAGCAGTGAATCTAGACAGGCTTCCTACGAGCAGTACTTC
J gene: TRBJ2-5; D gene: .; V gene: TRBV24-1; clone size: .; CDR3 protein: CATSDPGQETQYF; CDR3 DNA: TGTGCCACCAGTGATCCAGGCCAAGAGACCCAGTACTTC
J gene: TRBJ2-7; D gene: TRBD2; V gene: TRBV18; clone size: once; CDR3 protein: CASSPKAGGPYEQYF; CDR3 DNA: TGTGCCAGCTCACCGAAGGCGGGGGGGCCCTACGAGCAGTACTTC
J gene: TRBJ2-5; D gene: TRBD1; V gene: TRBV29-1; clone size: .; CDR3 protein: CSVEPRGRRETQYF; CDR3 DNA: TGCAGCGTTGAACCCAGGGGGCGTCGAGAGACCCAGTACTTC
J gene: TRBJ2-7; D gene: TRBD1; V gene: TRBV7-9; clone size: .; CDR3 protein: CASSQNTGDEQYF; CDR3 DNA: TGTGCCAGCAGCCAGAACACAGGGGACGAGCAGTACTTC
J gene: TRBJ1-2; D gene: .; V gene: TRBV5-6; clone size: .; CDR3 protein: CASSLGRGNRDGYTF; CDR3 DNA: TGTGCCAGCAGCTTGGGGCGAGGTAACAGGGATGGCTACACCTTC
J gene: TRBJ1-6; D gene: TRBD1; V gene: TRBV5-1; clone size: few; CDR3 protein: CASSTGQAETPPLHF; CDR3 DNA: TGCGCCAGCAGCACCGGACAGGCCGAGACGCCACCCCTCCACTTT
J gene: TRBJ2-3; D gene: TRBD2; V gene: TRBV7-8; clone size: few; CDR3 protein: CASSSRTSGITTQYF; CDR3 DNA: TGTGCCAGCAGCTCCAGGACTAGCGGGATAACTACGCAGTATTTT
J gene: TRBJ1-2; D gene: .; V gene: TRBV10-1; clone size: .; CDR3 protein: CASRFGPYGYTF; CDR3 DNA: TGCGCCAGCCGTTTTGGGCCCTATGGCTACACCTTC
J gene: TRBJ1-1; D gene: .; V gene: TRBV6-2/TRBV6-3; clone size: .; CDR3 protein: CASSYPSVEAFF; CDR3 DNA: TGTGCCAGCAGTTACCCGTCGGTTGAAGCTTTCTTT
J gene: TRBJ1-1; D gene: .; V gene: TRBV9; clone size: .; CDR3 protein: CASSVIAGLNTEAFF; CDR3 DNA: TGTGCCAGCAGCGTAATTGCAGGTTTGAACACTGAAGCTTTCTTT
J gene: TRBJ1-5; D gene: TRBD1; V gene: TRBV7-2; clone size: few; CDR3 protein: CASSLMTGGRQPQHF; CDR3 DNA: TGTGCCAGCAGCTTAATGACAGGGGGCAGGCAGCCCCAGCATTTT
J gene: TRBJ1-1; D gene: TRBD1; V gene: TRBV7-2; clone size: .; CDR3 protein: CASSLAPPGQGTEAFF; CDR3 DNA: TGTGCCAGCAGCTTAGCACCACCGGGACAGGGGACTGAAGCTTTCTTT
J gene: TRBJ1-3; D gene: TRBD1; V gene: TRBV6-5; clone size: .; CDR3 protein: CASSYSDRGANTIYF; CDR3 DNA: TGTGCCAGCAGTTATTCCGACAGGGGTGCAAACACCATATATTTT
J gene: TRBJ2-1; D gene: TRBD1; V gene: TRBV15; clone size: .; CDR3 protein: CATSRSGTDTYNEQFF; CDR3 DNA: TGTGCCACCAGCAGATCCGGGACAGACACCTACAATGAGCAGTTCTTC
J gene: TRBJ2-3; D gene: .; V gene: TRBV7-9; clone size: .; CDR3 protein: CASSPPGLSTDTQYF; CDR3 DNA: TGTGCCAGCAGCCCCCCCGGACTTAGCACAGATACGCAGTATTTT
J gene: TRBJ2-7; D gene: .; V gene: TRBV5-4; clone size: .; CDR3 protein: CASSLGTKYEQYF; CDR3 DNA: TGTGCCAGCAGCCTTGGGACAAAATACGAGCAGTACTTC
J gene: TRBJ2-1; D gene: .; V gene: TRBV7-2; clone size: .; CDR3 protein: CASSPEGAYSYNEQFF; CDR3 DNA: TGTGCCAGCAGCCCAGAGGGAGCGTACTCCTACAATGAGCAGTTCTTC
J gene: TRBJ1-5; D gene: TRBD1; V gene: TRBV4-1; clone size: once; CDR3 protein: CASSQAGQSNQPQHF; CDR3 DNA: TGCGCCAGCAGCCAAGCGGGACAGAGCAATCAGCCCCAGCATTTT
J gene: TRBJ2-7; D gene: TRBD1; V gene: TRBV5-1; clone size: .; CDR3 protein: CAISGQGGVLGQYF; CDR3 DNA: TGCGCCATCTCTGGACAGGGGGGTGTACTTGGGCAGTACTTC
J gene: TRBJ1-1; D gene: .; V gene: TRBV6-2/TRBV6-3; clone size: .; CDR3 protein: CASSYSGRYTEAFF; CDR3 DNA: TGTGCCAGCAGTTACTCGGGGAGATACACTGAAGCTTTCTTT
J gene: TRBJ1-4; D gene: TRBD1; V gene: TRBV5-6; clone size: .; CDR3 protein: CASSLGTVMLSEKLFF; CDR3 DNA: TGTGCCAGCAGCTTAGGGACAGTGATGCTTTCCGAAAAACTGTTTTTT
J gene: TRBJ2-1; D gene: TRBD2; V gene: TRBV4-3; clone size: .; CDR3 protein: CASSFRGTSGINNEQFF; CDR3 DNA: TGCGCCAGCAGCTTTAGGGGGACTAGCGGGATTAACAATGAGCAGTTCTTC
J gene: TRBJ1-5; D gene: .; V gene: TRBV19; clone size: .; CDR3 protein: CASSAWTSNQPQHF; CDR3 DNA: TGTGCCAGTAGTGCCTGGACAAGCAATCAGCCCCAGCATTTT
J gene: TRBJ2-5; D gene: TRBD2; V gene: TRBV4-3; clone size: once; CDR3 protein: CASSQNSGGEETQYF; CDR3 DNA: TGCGCCAGCAGCCAGAATAGCGGGGGGGAAGAGACCCAGTACTTC
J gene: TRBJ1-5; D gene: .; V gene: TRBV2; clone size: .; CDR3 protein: CASPSPKGSLSNQPQHF; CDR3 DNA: TGTGCCAGCCCGTCGCCAAAGGGGTCTTTAAGCAATCAGCCCCAGCATTTT
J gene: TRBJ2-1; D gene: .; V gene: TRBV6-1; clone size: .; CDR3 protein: CASSELPNSYNEQFF; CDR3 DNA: TGTGCCAGCAGTGAACTCCCTAACTCCTACAATGAGCAGTTCTTC
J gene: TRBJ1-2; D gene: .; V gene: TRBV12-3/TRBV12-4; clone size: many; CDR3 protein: CASSSRVGGYTF; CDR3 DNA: TGTGCCAGCAGTTCCAGGGTCGGTGGCTACACCTTC
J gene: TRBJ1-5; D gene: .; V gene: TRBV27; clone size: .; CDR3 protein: CASSSVAGGRQPQHF; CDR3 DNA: TGTGCCAGCAGTTCTGTGGCAGGAGGTCGTCAGCCCCAGCATTTT
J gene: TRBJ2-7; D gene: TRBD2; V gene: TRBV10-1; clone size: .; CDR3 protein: CASSGLAGDEQYF; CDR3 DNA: TGCGCCAGCAGTGGACTAGCGGGGGACGAGCAGTACTTC
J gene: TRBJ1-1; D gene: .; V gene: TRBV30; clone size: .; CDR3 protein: CAWRATGYTEAFF; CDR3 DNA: TGTGCCTGGAGGGCGACGGGTTACACTGAAGCTTTCTTT
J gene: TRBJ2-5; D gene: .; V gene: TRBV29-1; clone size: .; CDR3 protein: CSVDLGLQETQYF; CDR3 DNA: TGCAGCGTTGATCTGGGGCTCCAAGAGACCCAGTACTTC
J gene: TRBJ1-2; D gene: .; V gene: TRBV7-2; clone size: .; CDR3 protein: CAIFYHDRTNYGYTF; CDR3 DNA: TGTGCCATCTTTTACCATGACAGGACCAACTATGGCTACACCTTC
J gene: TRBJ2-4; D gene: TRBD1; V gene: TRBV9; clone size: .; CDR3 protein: CASSSLDRGNIQYF; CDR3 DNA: TGTGCCAGCAGCTCATTGGACAGGGGGAACATTCAGTACTTC
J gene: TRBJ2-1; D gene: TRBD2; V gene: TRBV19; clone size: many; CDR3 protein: CASSPGSGWRDEQFF; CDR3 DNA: TGTGCCAGTAGTCCCGGTAGCGGGTGGAGGGATGAGCAGTTCTTC
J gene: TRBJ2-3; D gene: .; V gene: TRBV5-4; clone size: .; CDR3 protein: CASSLVGDFRTDTQYF; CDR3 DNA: TGTGCCAGCAGCTTGGTGGGGGACTTCCGCACAGATACGCAGTATTTT
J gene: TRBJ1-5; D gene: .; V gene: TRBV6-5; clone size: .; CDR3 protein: CASSYPGGNNQPQHF; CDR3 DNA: TGTGCCAGCAGTTACCCCGGGGGGAACAATCAGCCCCAGCATTTT